Listed here is a single T cell receptor (beta chain). This clone's antigen is unknown. The input lacks base qualities; no much larger clone sits a single base away. This sample is drawn from a study of cytomegalovirus exposure and HLA in healthy donors (dated by TCRdb to the late 2010s). Context from the whole study: An earlier analysis of 550 to 700 of the donors reported about 250 Gb of sequence data and 120 million or so unique TCR beta sequences from some 180 million T cells. Every repertoire in the discovery cohort had been generated on one and the same sequencing platform. Among 398 genotyped donors of the cohort, an average of around 240,000 unique TCR beta nucleotide sequences were sequenced per donor, roughly 20% of them non-productive. The study was designed to test whether signatures of past pathogen exposure could be identified by cataloging public T cell receptors. Because of strong linkage in the cohort, five DR-DQ haplotypes were treated as single units for association and clustering. Among the roughly 400 genotyped donors, 81% belonged to the genetic ancestry cluster associated with self-reported Caucasian donors. Using immunosequencing, the study profiled T cell repertoires from about 620 subjects and related those repertoires to cytomegalovirus serostatus. The later analysis used no new phenotypic data to find candidate immune exposures, relying instead on TCR beta sequences and their occurrence across donors. To study patterns of TCR occurrence, a later analysis re-analyzed previously published TCR beta repertoires from 500 to 850 donors and added high-resolution HLA genotyping. A later genetic analysis used genome-wide SNP genotypes for about 65% of the roughly 670 donors, treating that subset as a discovery cohort. An early release covering more than 500 HLA-typed donors comprised roughly 300 gigabases of sequencing data and roughly 85 million unique TCR sequences. HLA typing covered class I and class II loci at four-digit resolution. An earlier analysis of several hundred of the donors applied high-throughput TCR beta sequencing to assess whether each TCR beta V gene segment acted as functional or pseudogenic. The number of typed donors differed by locus: about 620-630 for A, B, C, DRB1 and DQB1; 522 for DQA1; some 590 for DPA1; and some 450 for DPB1. High-throughput TCR immunosequencing, statistical association of individual TCRs with disease status, and machine learning were combined to predict cytomegalovirus infection status. Donor age, sex, ethnicity and CMV serostatus were compiled together with the repertoire data. Besides the first cohort of around 700 subjects, a separate validation cohort made up of 120 different subjects was used. Results and caveats for the whole study, not just this receptor: The earlier analysis of around 600 of the donors excluded 15 to 20 rarely observed V segments, including chromosome 9 orphons, because counts were too low. Compared with equally common non-associated chains, HLA-associated TCR beta chains in a later analysis were more clonally expanded and had lower generation probabilities. A cluster of highly shared sequence variants was judged likely to represent a technical artifact of the sequencing pipeline. Strong co-occurrence of HLA alleles, especially DR and DQ, made assigning TCR associations to individual alleles difficult. In an earlier analysis of some 500 of the donors, most TCR beta V segments were observed in productive rearrangements about 90% or about 30% of the time, broadly matching IMGT annotations. The classifier was reported to diagnose cytomegalovirus status with high specificity and sensitivity in both the original and validation cohorts. Correlated functional status among segregating V segments might reflect linkage disequilibrium, but an unknown experimental factor could not be ruled out. Specific HLA alleles were associated with about 17,000 TCR beta sequences at a false discovery rate of 0.05 in a later analysis. In a later analysis, TCR association rates were found to vary across HLA loci, with the most associated TCRs seen for DRB1 alleles and the fewest for HLA-C alleles. The study listed 150 to 200 TCR beta chains as associated with cytomegalovirus. CMV serostatus was the only immune exposure information available for the cohort. A further reported finding was that TCR beta sequences accurately predicted the HLA-A and HLA-B alleles for most subjects in the first cohort. In a later genetic analysis, fewer N-insertions in productive TCRs were reported among donors in an Asian-associated ancestry cluster than the approximately 710-donor mean. In a later genetic analysis, a missense DCLRE1C variant was associated with V-gene and J-gene trimming of TCR beta chains, and the association was replicated in an independent cohort. The presence/absence analyses assumed that sequencing depth was roughly uniform across donors, and that assumption may not be true. A later analysis found that most CMV-associated TCR beta chains appeared HLA-restricted, with HLA associations seemingly driven largely by CMV exposure. It was suggested by the authors that the approach could potentially be generalized to other disease states and immunological phenotypes. Three of the identified cytomegalovirus-associated TCR beta chains were confirmed in vitro to be specific for cytomegalovirus antigens. Because HLA typing was unavailable for some donors at each locus, only the typed subset was used in association tests. The cohort was sequenced for TCR beta chains only, and without alpha or paired-chain data the features that could be detected were limited. According to a later analysis, parvovirus B19, influenza, CMV and Epstein-Barr virus appeared linked to several top co-occurrence clusters. Most TCR sequences were observed very rarely across donors, whereas some public TCRs were present in many individuals.

To prepare the library, the immunoSEQ multiplex PCR assay was applied. For the multiplex PCR, a mixture combining 60 forward primers for TCR Vbeta segments and 13 reverse primers for TCR Jbeta segments was used. Amplification of the CDR3 region of rearranged TCR beta genes was performed with a multiplex PCR assay on genomic DNA. On the Illumina HiSeq System, the amplified TCR beta libraries were sequenced as 87-base-pair reads. Processing in the source paper ran as follows. A later analysis tallied roughly 78 million unique TCR beta chains across the 550 to 850 repertoires, and approximately 12 million of those chains were shared by two or more donors. A nearest-neighbor algorithm error-corrected the raw reads and collapsed the reads into unique sequences, merging closely related sequences to remove PCR and sequencing errors. CDR3 sequences were aligned to IMGT reference sequences to assign V, D and J gene segments. For a sequence to be retained, a match of at least six nucleotides to both a V gene segment and a J gene segment was required. A rearrangement was called productive if the CDR3 had no stop codons and remained in frame with V and J, and every other rearrangement was called non-productive. Following IMGT convention, CDR3 was defined as the stretch from the second conserved V-encoded cysteine up to the conserved J-encoded phenylalanine. In an earlier analysis of around 570 of the donors, sequences lacking an unambiguous match to a single V gene segment were excluded. An earlier analysis of over 450 of the donors classified V segments as functional when productive rearrangements were above 56.7% and as segregating when the standard deviation between donors was above 5%. A statistical classification framework was developed to diagnose cytomegalovirus status using the catalog of TCR beta chain sequences. In a later analysis, V and J genes were assigned by comparing TCR nucleotide sequences against IMGT/GENE-DB human TR gene sequences. A later analysis assigned CDR3 sequences and most-parsimonious VDJ recombination scenarios with the TCRdist pipeline. In a later analysis, each TCR beta chain was defined by its CDR3 amino acid sequence together with its V-gene family, and reads without a unique V-gene family were excluded. In a later analysis, approximately 590 highly shared, low-generation-probability nucleotide sequences were removed to address suspected cross-contamination and a sequencing artifact. A later analysis calculated a clonal expansion index for each public chain from normalized within-repertoire ranks of inferred template counts. In a later analysis, generation probabilities were computed using a VDJ recombination model fitted to out-of-frame rearrangements, and the results were checked against IGoR. In a later analysis, hypergeometric tests were used to score TCR-TCR, TCR-HLA and TCR-CMV co-occurrence, with a repertoire-size bias correction applied to TCR pairs. To estimate false discovery rates, a later analysis permuted the HLA or CMV assignments 20 times. In a later analysis, co-occurring TCRs were grouped with DBSCAN, and TCRdist sequence similarity was added when clustering was performed within HLA-allele-positive subsets. Repertoires with fewer than 30,000 or more than 120,000 public chains were left out of co-occurrence clustering, as were four to six repertoires with anomalous nucleotide sharing. TCRdb took over this immuneACCESS table, retaining in-frame rearrangements with V and J assigned. Such tables are incomplete; in checked studies, under half of the missing clones stem from an unresolved V gene, and the remainder is unexplained. V and J calls and clone size are as listed in that table; D and trimming were resolved from the DNA. A total of around 120,000 clones appear in this sample, 79% of them only once. Of the sample, 2% to 2.5% falls within the top ten clones.

The cohort consisted of hundreds of healthy bone marrow donors. At the time of sampling, all cohort members were nominally healthy, though unrecorded immune exposures were likely present. The donor tested CMV seronegative, placing the donor among the 352 seronegative members of the cohort. A peripheral blood sample was provided by each donor, and peripheral blood mononuclear cells were used for TCR beta sequencing. The Qiagen DNeasy Blood Extraction Kit was used to extract genomic DNA from the blood cell samples. This TCR was recovered from a man aged 18 to 29 in good health and CMV-seronegative. The sequenced material came from PBMCs.

The CDR3 protein is CASSYSKETQYF. The DNA sequence is as follows: TGTGCCAGCAGTTACTCTAAAGAGACCCAGTACTTC. The sequence is built from TRBV6-6 and TRBJ2-5; no D gene can be assigned with confidence. Including cysteine and phenylalanine, the CDR3 has 12 amino acids. Only the CDR3 portion is preserved as DNA: 36 bases, with reading frame beginning at the first base. V is shortened by 0 bases, J by 3 bases, and the region joining them spans 2 bases. CDR1 MNHNY and CDR2 SVGAGI were looked up in the germline V gene (reference sequence).